Each of the 14 T cell receptor beta chains below was sequenced from the same sample in a study of tumor-infiltrating lymphocytes in primary liver carcinoma (dated by TCRdb to between 2016 and 2019). RNA from unsorted whole blood was extracted with TRIzol reagent, and germline DNA was obtained with the DNeasy Blood & Tissue kit. TCRdb records Illumina HiSeq 2500 as the sequencer. Using a constant-region primer and ProtoScript II reverse transcriptase, TCRbeta-specific cDNA was reverse-transcribed from around 500 ng total RNA. Three nested multiplex PCR rounds, following a slightly modified ARM-PCR procedure, were used to build the TCRbeta libraries. Each of the first two PCR rounds ran for 9 to 10 cycles using multiplex TRBV1-TRBV30 forward primers together with a Cbeta reverse primer. Using fastp at Q25 and MiXCR, TCRdb reprocessed the public reads and kept productive beta chains. Identical CDR3 proteins give one entry, which carries the most common genes and DNA. This sample has over 250,000 distinct CDR3 sequences in its table, and about three fifths of those were observed once. In total, the top ten clones hold approximately 15% of the sample.

The sequenced material came from peripheral blood. Receptors were obtained from a woman between 25 and 40 years old with primary liver carcinoma and hepatitis B virus infection.

A word on this clonotype: Just one base apart from a much larger clone, this may be a read error. The rearrangement uses TRBV6-5 and TRBJ2-5; D not resolved. Trimming left V 0 bases short and J 3 bases short, with 11 bases between. The CDR3 length is 15 residues. The V gene's germline CDR1 is MNHEY and CDR2 SVGAGI. The CDR3 region has the DNA TGTGCCAGCAGTTACTCGAACGGTCGAAAAGAGACCCAGTACTTC. Translated: CASSYSNGRKETQYF.

As to this clonotype: One junction end disagrees with the germline gene, perhaps due to a read error. The chain employs TRBV11-2 and TRBJ2-7, with a possible D match to TRBD2 (5 bases). This CDR3 region has 13 residues. CDR1 and CDR2 (germline): SGHAT, FQNNGV. The CDR3 loop reads CASSPGRDYERYF. The CDR3 bases are TGTGCCAGCAGCCCTGGAAGAGACTACGAGCGGTACTTC.

The chain combines TRBV20-1 with TRBJ2-2; D is perhaps TRBD1 (6 bases). CDR1 and CDR2 (germline): DFQATT, SNEGSKA (reference sequence). CDR3 length equals 14 residues. V lost 2 bases to trimming and J lost 6 bases, with 13 bases between them. In DNA, the CDR3 is TGCAGTGCTAGACCGGGACACCCCGCCGGGGAGCTGTTTTTT. Protein product: CSARPGHPAGELFF.

To note about this clonotype: Germline is not matched at one junction end, which may reflect a read error. This chain connects TRBV29-1 to TRBJ2-5, with D maybe TRBD2 (6 bases). CDR1 is SQVTM and CDR2 is ANQGSEA in the germline V gene. The CDR3 is made up of 14 amino acids. CDR3 protein: CSARLVGDNRAQHF. DNA of the CDR3: TGCAGCGCCAGACTAGTGGGAGACAATCGGGCCCAGCACTTC.

A note on this clonotype: This could be a read error, since a much larger clone is one nucleotide away. The conserved phenylalanine or tryptophan normally closing the CDR3 is absent here, so this likely arose from a read error. CDR3 in DNA: TGTGCCAGCAGCCAAACTAGCGGGAGGCGTCACGAGCAGTACCTC. Translating it yields CASSQTSGRRHEQYL. The chain couples TRBV11-2 to TRBJ2-7, with 12 bases that match TRBD2. The CDR3 runs to 15 residues. With V trimmed by 5 bases and J by 5 bases, 7 bases remained unmatched. Germline V gives CDR1 SGHAT, CDR2 FQNNGV.

The gene calls are TRBV28 and TRBJ1-2, with D unclear. This CDR3 contains 13 residues. The germline CDR1 and CDR2 sequences are MDHEN and SYDVKM. Trimming shortened V by 5 bases and J by 3 bases, and 10 bases separated the two germline ends. The CDR3 here is CASSDSRYYGYTF. The CDR3 coding sequence is TGTGCCAGCAGTGATAGCAGATACTATGGCTACACCTTC.

The chain is built from TRBV12-3 or TRBV12-4 and TRBJ2-3; D is possibly TRBD1 (6 bases). The CDR3 is 17 amino acids. V was clipped by 5 bases and J by 1 base, with 19 bases between them. CDR3 DNA sequence: TGTGCCAGCAGTCTAAACCGGGACACCCGGCGCACAGATACGCAGTATTTT. This codes for CASSLNRDTRRTDTQYF.

This clonotype was recorded many times. The chain is built from TRBV29-1 and TRBJ2-6; D remains unclear. Trimming cost V 4 bases and J 4 bases, with 11 bases left between them. The CDR3 length is 14 residues. Germline V CDR1 and CDR2: SQVTM, ANQGSEA. The chain's CDR3 is CSVAKASGANVLTF. CDR3 bases: TGCAGCGTTGCGAAGGCTTCCGGGGCCAACGTCCTGACTTTC.

As concerns this clonotype: A much larger clone lies one base from this, so it may be a read error. This rearrangement joins TRBV12-3 or TRBV12-4 to TRBJ2-3; tentatively, D is TRBD2 (6 bases). This CDR3 spans 16 amino acids. V lost 5 bases, J lost 0 bases, and 15 bases lay in between. The CDR3 DNA is TGTGCCAGCAGTAAGAGAGGGAGGACTAGCACAGATACGCAGTATTTT. This sequence encodes CASSKRGRTSTDTQYF.

Details on this clonotype: The junction and the germline gene differ at one end; a read error may be behind it. This chain connects TRBV6-1 to TRBJ2-7; no clear D. The CDR3 length is 11 residues. Looked up from germline, CDR1 is MNHNS and CDR2 is SASEGT. The CDR3 here is CVSSETYEQYF. The CDR3 DNA follows: TGTGTCAGCAGCGAGACGTACGAGCAGTACTTC.

In regard to this clonotype: This may come from a read error, since a much larger clone is one base off. V usage is TRBV4-3 and J usage is TRBJ1-1, with D perhaps TRBD1 (6 bases). Germline values: CDR1 LGHNA, CDR2 YSLEER. This CDR3 spans 15 amino acids. In nucleotides, the CDR3 is TGCGCCAGCGGCCAAGAGGGCAGGGGTAACACTGAAGCTTTCTTT. As protein: CASGQEGRGNTEAFF.

This clonotype has at least ten counts. The V call is TRBV4-3, the J call TRBJ1-5, with no clear D. Per germline, CDR1 LGHNA and CDR2 YSLEER. V lost 0 bases, J lost 1 base, and 7 bases lay in between. This CDR3 region has 15 residues. CDR3 region: CASSQDFGSNQPQHF. For the CDR3, the DNA is TGCGCCAGCAGCCAAGATTTTGGGAGCAATCAGCCCCAGCATTTT.

On this clonotype itself: Sequence at one end of the junction differs from germline and may be a read error. The V and J genes are TRBV30 and TRBJ2-1; weak D call: TRBD2 (6 bases). Germline V gene lookup returns CDR1 GTSNPN and CDR2 SVGIG (reference sequence). The CDR3 has 15 residues. This CDR3 is CAWVQAGRSYIEQFF. The CDR3 bases are TGTGCCTGGGTCCAGGCGGGACGCTCCTACATTGAGCAGTTCTTC.

Concerning this clonotype: A much more abundant neighbour one base away suggests this may be a read error. The rearrangement joins TRBV29-1 to TRBJ2-2, with D possibly TRBD2 on 6 matching bases. Germline assignment: CDR1 SQVTM and CDR2 ANQGSEA. The CDR3 covers 15 residues. The CDR3 region is CSVEDRTRRAGGLFF. Written as DNA, the CDR3 is TGCAGCGTTGAAGATAGAACTAGGAGGGCCGGGGGGCTGTTTTTT.